This T cell receptor beta chain emerged from a study of T cell repertoires in cytomegalovirus infection. The wider study: CMV epitopes, recently identified HLA-C-restricted and well-studied HLA-B-restricted, were used. It was the public TCR beta signatures that indicated both CMV infection and matching HLA type. General observations from the study: The ex vivo response was dominated by HLA-C-restricted CMV-specific TCR beta clonotypes.

Trimming left V 2 bases short and J 5 bases short, with 10 bases between. The CDR3 consists of 14 residues. Germline-derived CDR1 and CDR2 are LNHDA and SQIVND (reference sequence). TCRdb processed the reads anew with MiXCR; each CDR3 protein has one entry. The table lists nearly 700,000 distinct CDR3 sequences, around a third of them singletons. Details on this clonotype: The antigen is unknown.

The chain carries TRBV19 and TRBJ2-4, with D uncertain. Material: cultured PBMCs, obtained from culture after CMV antigen stimulation. This receptor was taken from a human donor in good health (CMV status not recorded). Some clones in this sample may be carry-over from other donors' samples. CDR3 in DNA: TGTGCCAGTAGTATACACAGAGGCGAAAACATTCAGTACTTC. It specifies CASSIHRGENIQYF. Complete variable domain (other parts from reference TRBV19 and TRBJ2-4): DGGITQSPKYLFRKEGQNVTLSCEQNLNHDAMYWYRQDPGQGLRLIYYSQIVNDFQKGDIAEGYSVSREKKESFPLTVTSAQKNPTAFYLCASSIHRGENIQYFGAGTRLSVL.